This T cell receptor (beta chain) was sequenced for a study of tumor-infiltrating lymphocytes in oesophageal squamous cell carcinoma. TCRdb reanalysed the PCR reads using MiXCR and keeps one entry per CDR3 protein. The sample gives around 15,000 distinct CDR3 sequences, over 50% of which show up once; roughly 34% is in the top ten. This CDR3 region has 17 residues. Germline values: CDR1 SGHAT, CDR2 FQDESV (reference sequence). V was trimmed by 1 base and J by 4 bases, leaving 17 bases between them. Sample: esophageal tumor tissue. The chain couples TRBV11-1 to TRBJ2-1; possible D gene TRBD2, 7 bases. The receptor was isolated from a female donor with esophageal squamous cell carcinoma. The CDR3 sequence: CASSLETGGRRYNEQFF. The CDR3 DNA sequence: TGTGCCAGCAGCTTAGAAACCGGGGGGCGTAGATACAATGAGCAGTTCTTC.